A selection of T cell receptor beta chains follows, all from one sample in a study of CD8 T cells in ankylosing spondylitis. TCRdb ran MiXCR on the 5' RACE reads and lists one entry per CDR3 protein. The sample includes about 500,000 distinct CDR3 sequences, about 13% of them seen just once. Material for sequencing was blood, either unsorted or a sorted T cell fraction (not recorded which). The receptors originated from a male donor with ankylosing spondylitis. The conserved cysteine and the conserved F or W are not part of the CDR3 here. Fields, in order: D gene, J gene, V gene, CDR3 protein. D genes are given only for firm matches.

d_call: -; j_call: TRBJ2-5; v_call: TRBV15; cdr3_aa: ATSRDSEETQY
d_call: -; j_call: TRBJ2-2; v_call: TRBV29-1; cdr3_aa: SVVKSENTGELF
d_call: -; j_call: TRBJ1-3; v_call: TRBV7-2; cdr3_aa: ASSPARGHTIY
d_call: -; j_call: TRBJ1-2; v_call: TRBV4-1; cdr3_aa: ASSQGPGLGYGYT
d_call: -; j_call: TRBJ2-1; v_call: TRBV20-1; cdr3_aa: SARRFPSDEQF
d_call: -; j_call: TRBJ1-3; v_call: TRBV18; cdr3_aa: ASSPPSYRPDSGNTIY
d_call: -; j_call: TRBJ2-1; v_call: TRBV20-1; cdr3_aa: SAVNRESTYNEQF
d_call: -; j_call: TRBJ1-2; v_call: TRBV10-3; cdr3_aa: AISDAGNNYGYT
d_call: TRBD2; j_call: TRBJ2-1; v_call: TRBV24-1; cdr3_aa: ATSDSWEGHNEQF
d_call: -; j_call: TRBJ1-1; v_call: TRBV20-1; cdr3_aa: SVSFGEGTGAF
d_call: -; j_call: TRBJ1-1; v_call: TRBV6-6; cdr3_aa: ASSFPANIEAF
d_call: TRBD2; j_call: TRBJ2-1; v_call: TRBV9; cdr3_aa: ASSVSLSGVYNEQF
d_call: -; j_call: TRBJ2-2; v_call: TRBV5-1; cdr3_aa: ASSSGRDTNTGELF
d_call: TRBD1; j_call: TRBJ1-2; v_call: TRBV27; cdr3_aa: ASSTIRPGQGYGYT
d_call: -; j_call: TRBJ1-1; v_call: TRBV20-1; cdr3_aa: SARDGGMAF
d_call: TRBD1; j_call: TRBJ1-3; v_call: TRBV7-9; cdr3_aa: ASRLTGAFDGNTIY
d_call: -; j_call: TRBJ1-2; v_call: TRBV27; cdr3_aa: ASSPRSDWIGYT
d_call: TRBD2; j_call: TRBJ2-2; v_call: TRBV3-1; cdr3_aa: ASSQLAGVIETGELF
d_call: -; j_call: TRBJ2-7; v_call: TRBV27; cdr3_aa: ASSLTQVGASSYEQY
d_call: -; j_call: TRBJ2-6; v_call: TRBV5-1; cdr3_aa: ASSLQTALRGANVLT
d_call: TRBD1; j_call: TRBJ2-5; v_call: TRBV27; cdr3_aa: AIRTGVGTQY
d_call: -; j_call: TRBJ1-2; v_call: TRBV27; cdr3_aa: ASSFAVGYGYT
d_call: TRBD2; j_call: TRBJ2-5; v_call: TRBV5-1; cdr3_aa: ASSRLAGVQETQY
d_call: TRBD2; j_call: TRBJ2-1; v_call: TRBV5-6; cdr3_aa: ASSSTSGRRLSSYNEQF
d_call: TRBD1; j_call: TRBJ1-1; v_call: TRBV28; cdr3_aa: ASSLTGSAEAF
d_call: TRBD1; j_call: TRBJ2-3; v_call: TRBV5-1; cdr3_aa: ASNRGRFGTSTDTQY
d_call: -; j_call: TRBJ1-1; v_call: TRBV5-1; cdr3_aa: ASSLNWRRNTEAF
d_call: TRBD2; j_call: TRBJ2-3; v_call: TRBV5-1; cdr3_aa: ASSTGTSGSGTDTQY
d_call: -; j_call: TRBJ1-1; v_call: TRBV12-3/TRBV12-4; cdr3_aa: ASSHRSHLNTEAF
d_call: TRBD2; j_call: TRBJ2-2; v_call: TRBV18; cdr3_aa: ASSPILAAANTGELF
d_call: -; j_call: TRBJ2-2; v_call: TRBV29-1; cdr3_aa: SVAGETGELF
d_call: -; j_call: TRBJ2-5; v_call: TRBV24-1; cdr3_aa: ATSAAGQGETQY
d_call: TRBD2; j_call: TRBJ2-5; v_call: TRBV7-8; cdr3_aa: ASSPVPAGISETQY
d_call: TRBD2; j_call: TRBJ2-7; v_call: TRBV5-5; cdr3_aa: ASSPGGFYEQY
d_call: -; j_call: TRBJ1-4; v_call: TRBV20-1; cdr3_aa: SARDIRSGEKLF
d_call: -; j_call: TRBJ2-1; v_call: TRBV7-2; cdr3_aa: ASGDGNWNEQF
d_call: -; j_call: TRBJ1-6; v_call: TRBV5-1; cdr3_aa: ASSHSGPSNSPLH
d_call: -; j_call: TRBJ2-3; v_call: TRBV3-2; cdr3_aa: ASSRYGTSGQNTDTQY
d_call: -; j_call: TRBJ2-3; v_call: TRBV10-2; cdr3_aa: ASSEQGPSTDTQY
d_call: TRBD1; j_call: TRBJ1-2; v_call: TRBV6-1; cdr3_aa: ASSEGGQVYGYT
d_call: -; j_call: TRBJ2-4; v_call: TRBV10-3; cdr3_aa: AISDSSLKAKNIQY
d_call: TRBD1; j_call: TRBJ1-5; v_call: TRBV7-2; cdr3_aa: ASSLGQSYQPQH
d_call: -; j_call: TRBJ2-5; v_call: TRBV7-9; cdr3_aa: ASTDRIRDGTQETQY
d_call: -; j_call: TRBJ2-2; v_call: TRBV20-1; cdr3_aa: SASGLPGELF
d_call: TRBD1; j_call: TRBJ1-5; v_call: TRBV12-3/TRBV12-4; cdr3_aa: ASSTGPGQGVVTQH
d_call: TRBD2; j_call: TRBJ2-3; v_call: TRBV5-6; cdr3_aa: ASSSGTSGTDTQY
d_call: -; j_call: TRBJ2-3; v_call: TRBV10-1; cdr3_aa: ASSEGRADTQY
d_call: TRBD2; j_call: TRBJ2-3; v_call: TRBV5-1; cdr3_aa: ASSLPSGDDTQY
d_call: TRBD2; j_call: TRBJ2-5; v_call: TRBV15; cdr3_aa: ATSRGIRTSGQETQY
d_call: -; j_call: TRBJ1-1; v_call: TRBV5-1; cdr3_aa: ASSLTTGTEAF
d_call: TRBD1; j_call: TRBJ1-2; v_call: TRBV4-1; cdr3_aa: ASSQELDRGLFYGYT
d_call: -; j_call: TRBJ1-5; v_call: TRBV14; cdr3_aa: ASSQDRVPSNQPQH
d_call: -; j_call: TRBJ1-1; v_call: TRBV3-1; cdr3_aa: ASSQGHSRAEAF
d_call: -; j_call: TRBJ2-1; v_call: TRBV5-5; cdr3_aa: AGSFDRYNEQF